This TCR beta chain was recorded in a study of cytomegalovirus exposure and HLA in healthy donors. This clone was seen a few times. The CDR3 loop spans 17 amino acids. Germline V gives CDR1 SGHRS, CDR2 YFSETQ. Trimming shortened V by 4 bases and J by 4 bases, and 18 bases separated the two germline ends. The study ran its PCR with 60 Vbeta and 13 Jbeta primers. Repertoires were generated with immunoSEQ multiplex PCR, while TCRdb's copy carries only in-frame clones and drops some. The data show over 140,000 clones, about 80% seen once. The sequenced material came from PBMCs. This clonotype originated in a man aged 25 to 40 in good health and CMV-seropositive. The rearrangement joins TRBV5-1 to TRBJ2-6; possibly TRBD1 for D (5 bases). Here the CDR3 reads CASSPQVAVAGANVLTF. CDR3 nucleotide sequence: TGCGCCAGCAGCCCACAGGTAGCAGTAGCCGGGGCCAACGTCCTGACTTTC.